Following are 9 T cell receptor beta chains from one sample sequenced in a study of T cell responses to AZD1222 COVID-19 vaccine. Some clones are missing from TCRdb's copy, which holds only in-frame ones; the method was immunoSEQ multiplex PCR. The sample consists of just over 90,000 clones, more than 80% of them appearing once. This material consisted of peripheral blood, taken 28 days after the second AZD1222 dose. These receptors were taken from an adult who received the AZD1222 COVID-19 vaccine.

This sequence joins TRBV18 and TRBJ1-2, with a possible D match to TRBD1 (5 bases). The CDR3 spans 13 residues. V was clipped by 2 bases and J by 8 bases, with 12 bases between them. The germline V gene has CDR1 KGHSH and CDR2 LQKENI. CDR3: CASSPEGTLGYTF. For the CDR3, the DNA is TGTGCCAGCTCACCAGAAGGGACCTTGGGCTACACCTTC.

This chain uses TRBV5-4 with TRBJ1-6; D might be TRBD1 (6 bases). Germline V gene lookup returns CDR1 SGHNT and CDR2 YYREEE (reference sequence). The V and J ends lost 4 bases and 3 bases respectively, with 11 bases between them. CDR3 length equals 15 residues. The CDR3 nucleotides are TGTGCCAGCAGCGGGGGCGGACACTATAATTCACCCCTCCACTTT. It encodes CASSGGGHYNSPLHF.

V gene TRBV11-2 combines with J gene TRBJ2-7; D is perhaps TRBD1 or TRBD2 (5 bases each). V lost 4 bases and J lost 2, with 9 bases in between. The germline V gene encodes CDR1 SGHAT and CDR2 FQNNGV. This CDR3 is 13 amino acids long. CDR3 region: CASSSGPTYEQYF. The DNA of the CDR3 is TGTGCCAGCAGCTCGGGACCTACCTACGAGCAGTACTTC. Combining the CDR3 with reference TRBV11-2 and TRBJ2-7 gives the whole variable domain EAGVAQSPRYKIIEKRQSVAFWCNPISGHATLYWYQQILGQGPKLLIQFQNNGVVDDSQLPKDRFSAERLKGVDSTLKIQPAKLEDSAVYLCASSSGPTYEQYFGPGTRLTVT.

The chain links TRBV27 to TRBJ1-5, with 11 bases matching TRBD1. The CDR3 is made up of 14 amino acids. V lost 6 bases, J lost 7 bases, and 5 bases stayed unmatched. Germline V gene sequence: CDR1 MNHEY, CDR2 SMNVEV (reference sequence). CDR3 residues: CASRPGQGDQPQHF. The CDR3 DNA sequence: TGTGCCAGCAGGCCGGGACAGGGGGACCAGCCCCAGCATTTT.

The chain is built from TRBV6-4 and TRBJ1-1; D is possibly TRBD1 (5 bases). The ends were cut back, 7 bases at V and 3 bases at J, with 15 bases in the middle. Per germline, CDR1 MRHNA and CDR2 SNTAGT. This CDR3 is built from 14 residues. CDR3 sequence: CASIGGDRDTEAFF. The CDR3 coding sequence is TGTGCCAGCATAGGCGGGGACCGCGACACTGAAGCTTTCTTT.

The gene calls are TRBV19 and TRBJ1-1; 7 bases map to TRBD1. Unmatched junction bases numbered 1, after V lost 2 bases and J lost 1 base. The CDR3 is 14 amino acids. Germline CDR1 LNHDA, CDR2 SQIVND (reference sequence). CDR3 amino acids: CASSIRDRNTEAFF. The CDR3 nucleotides read TGTGCCAGTAGTATAAGGGACAGGAACACTGAAGCTTTCTTT.

The chain employs TRBV7-3 and TRBJ1-2, with D maybe TRBD1 (5 bases). Per the germline V gene, CDR1 is SGHTA and CDR2 is FQGTGA. The CDR3 has 14 residues. Trimming removed 5 bases at V and 3 bases at J, with 13 bases between. In DNA form, the CDR3 reads TGTGCCAGCAGCGCTACGGGGCGTGACTATGGCTACACCTTC. Protein sequence: CASSATGRDYGYTF.

As concerns this clone: Compared with germline, one end of the junction differs, possibly owing to a read error. This chain joins TRBV7-7 and TRBJ2-5, with 14 bases fitting TRBD2. The CDR3 has 15 residues. Germline assignment: CDR1 SSHAT and CDR2 FNYEAQ (reference sequence). This CDR3 reads CASSMGLAGAETQYF. The CDR3 DNA reads as TGTGCTAGCAGCATGGGACTAGCGGGAGCAGAGACCCAGTACTTC.

The chain uses TRBV19 and TRBJ1-2; unclear D gene. V shed 5 bases and J shed 5 bases, with 12 bases lying between them. The CDR3 totals 13 residues. Germline V CDR1 and CDR2: LNHDA, SQIVND (reference sequence). The CDR3 DNA reads TGTGCCAGTAGTTCCCAGACGGGGTATGGCTACACCTTC. Protein sequence: CASSSQTGYGYTF.